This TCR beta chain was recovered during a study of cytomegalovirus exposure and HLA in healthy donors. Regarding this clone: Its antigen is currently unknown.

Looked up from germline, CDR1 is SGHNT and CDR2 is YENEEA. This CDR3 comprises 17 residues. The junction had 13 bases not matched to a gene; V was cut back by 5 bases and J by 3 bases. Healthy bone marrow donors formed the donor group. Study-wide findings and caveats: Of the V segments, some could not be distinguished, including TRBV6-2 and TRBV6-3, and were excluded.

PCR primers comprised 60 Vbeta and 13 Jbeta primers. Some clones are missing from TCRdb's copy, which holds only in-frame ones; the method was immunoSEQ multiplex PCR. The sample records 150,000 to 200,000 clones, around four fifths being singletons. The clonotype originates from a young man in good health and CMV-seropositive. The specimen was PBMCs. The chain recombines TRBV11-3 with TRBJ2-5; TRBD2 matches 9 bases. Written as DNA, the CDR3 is TGTGCCAGCAGCCCCGGATATAGCGGGAGTTGGAAAGAGACCCAGTACTTC. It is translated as CASSPGYSGSWKETQYF.